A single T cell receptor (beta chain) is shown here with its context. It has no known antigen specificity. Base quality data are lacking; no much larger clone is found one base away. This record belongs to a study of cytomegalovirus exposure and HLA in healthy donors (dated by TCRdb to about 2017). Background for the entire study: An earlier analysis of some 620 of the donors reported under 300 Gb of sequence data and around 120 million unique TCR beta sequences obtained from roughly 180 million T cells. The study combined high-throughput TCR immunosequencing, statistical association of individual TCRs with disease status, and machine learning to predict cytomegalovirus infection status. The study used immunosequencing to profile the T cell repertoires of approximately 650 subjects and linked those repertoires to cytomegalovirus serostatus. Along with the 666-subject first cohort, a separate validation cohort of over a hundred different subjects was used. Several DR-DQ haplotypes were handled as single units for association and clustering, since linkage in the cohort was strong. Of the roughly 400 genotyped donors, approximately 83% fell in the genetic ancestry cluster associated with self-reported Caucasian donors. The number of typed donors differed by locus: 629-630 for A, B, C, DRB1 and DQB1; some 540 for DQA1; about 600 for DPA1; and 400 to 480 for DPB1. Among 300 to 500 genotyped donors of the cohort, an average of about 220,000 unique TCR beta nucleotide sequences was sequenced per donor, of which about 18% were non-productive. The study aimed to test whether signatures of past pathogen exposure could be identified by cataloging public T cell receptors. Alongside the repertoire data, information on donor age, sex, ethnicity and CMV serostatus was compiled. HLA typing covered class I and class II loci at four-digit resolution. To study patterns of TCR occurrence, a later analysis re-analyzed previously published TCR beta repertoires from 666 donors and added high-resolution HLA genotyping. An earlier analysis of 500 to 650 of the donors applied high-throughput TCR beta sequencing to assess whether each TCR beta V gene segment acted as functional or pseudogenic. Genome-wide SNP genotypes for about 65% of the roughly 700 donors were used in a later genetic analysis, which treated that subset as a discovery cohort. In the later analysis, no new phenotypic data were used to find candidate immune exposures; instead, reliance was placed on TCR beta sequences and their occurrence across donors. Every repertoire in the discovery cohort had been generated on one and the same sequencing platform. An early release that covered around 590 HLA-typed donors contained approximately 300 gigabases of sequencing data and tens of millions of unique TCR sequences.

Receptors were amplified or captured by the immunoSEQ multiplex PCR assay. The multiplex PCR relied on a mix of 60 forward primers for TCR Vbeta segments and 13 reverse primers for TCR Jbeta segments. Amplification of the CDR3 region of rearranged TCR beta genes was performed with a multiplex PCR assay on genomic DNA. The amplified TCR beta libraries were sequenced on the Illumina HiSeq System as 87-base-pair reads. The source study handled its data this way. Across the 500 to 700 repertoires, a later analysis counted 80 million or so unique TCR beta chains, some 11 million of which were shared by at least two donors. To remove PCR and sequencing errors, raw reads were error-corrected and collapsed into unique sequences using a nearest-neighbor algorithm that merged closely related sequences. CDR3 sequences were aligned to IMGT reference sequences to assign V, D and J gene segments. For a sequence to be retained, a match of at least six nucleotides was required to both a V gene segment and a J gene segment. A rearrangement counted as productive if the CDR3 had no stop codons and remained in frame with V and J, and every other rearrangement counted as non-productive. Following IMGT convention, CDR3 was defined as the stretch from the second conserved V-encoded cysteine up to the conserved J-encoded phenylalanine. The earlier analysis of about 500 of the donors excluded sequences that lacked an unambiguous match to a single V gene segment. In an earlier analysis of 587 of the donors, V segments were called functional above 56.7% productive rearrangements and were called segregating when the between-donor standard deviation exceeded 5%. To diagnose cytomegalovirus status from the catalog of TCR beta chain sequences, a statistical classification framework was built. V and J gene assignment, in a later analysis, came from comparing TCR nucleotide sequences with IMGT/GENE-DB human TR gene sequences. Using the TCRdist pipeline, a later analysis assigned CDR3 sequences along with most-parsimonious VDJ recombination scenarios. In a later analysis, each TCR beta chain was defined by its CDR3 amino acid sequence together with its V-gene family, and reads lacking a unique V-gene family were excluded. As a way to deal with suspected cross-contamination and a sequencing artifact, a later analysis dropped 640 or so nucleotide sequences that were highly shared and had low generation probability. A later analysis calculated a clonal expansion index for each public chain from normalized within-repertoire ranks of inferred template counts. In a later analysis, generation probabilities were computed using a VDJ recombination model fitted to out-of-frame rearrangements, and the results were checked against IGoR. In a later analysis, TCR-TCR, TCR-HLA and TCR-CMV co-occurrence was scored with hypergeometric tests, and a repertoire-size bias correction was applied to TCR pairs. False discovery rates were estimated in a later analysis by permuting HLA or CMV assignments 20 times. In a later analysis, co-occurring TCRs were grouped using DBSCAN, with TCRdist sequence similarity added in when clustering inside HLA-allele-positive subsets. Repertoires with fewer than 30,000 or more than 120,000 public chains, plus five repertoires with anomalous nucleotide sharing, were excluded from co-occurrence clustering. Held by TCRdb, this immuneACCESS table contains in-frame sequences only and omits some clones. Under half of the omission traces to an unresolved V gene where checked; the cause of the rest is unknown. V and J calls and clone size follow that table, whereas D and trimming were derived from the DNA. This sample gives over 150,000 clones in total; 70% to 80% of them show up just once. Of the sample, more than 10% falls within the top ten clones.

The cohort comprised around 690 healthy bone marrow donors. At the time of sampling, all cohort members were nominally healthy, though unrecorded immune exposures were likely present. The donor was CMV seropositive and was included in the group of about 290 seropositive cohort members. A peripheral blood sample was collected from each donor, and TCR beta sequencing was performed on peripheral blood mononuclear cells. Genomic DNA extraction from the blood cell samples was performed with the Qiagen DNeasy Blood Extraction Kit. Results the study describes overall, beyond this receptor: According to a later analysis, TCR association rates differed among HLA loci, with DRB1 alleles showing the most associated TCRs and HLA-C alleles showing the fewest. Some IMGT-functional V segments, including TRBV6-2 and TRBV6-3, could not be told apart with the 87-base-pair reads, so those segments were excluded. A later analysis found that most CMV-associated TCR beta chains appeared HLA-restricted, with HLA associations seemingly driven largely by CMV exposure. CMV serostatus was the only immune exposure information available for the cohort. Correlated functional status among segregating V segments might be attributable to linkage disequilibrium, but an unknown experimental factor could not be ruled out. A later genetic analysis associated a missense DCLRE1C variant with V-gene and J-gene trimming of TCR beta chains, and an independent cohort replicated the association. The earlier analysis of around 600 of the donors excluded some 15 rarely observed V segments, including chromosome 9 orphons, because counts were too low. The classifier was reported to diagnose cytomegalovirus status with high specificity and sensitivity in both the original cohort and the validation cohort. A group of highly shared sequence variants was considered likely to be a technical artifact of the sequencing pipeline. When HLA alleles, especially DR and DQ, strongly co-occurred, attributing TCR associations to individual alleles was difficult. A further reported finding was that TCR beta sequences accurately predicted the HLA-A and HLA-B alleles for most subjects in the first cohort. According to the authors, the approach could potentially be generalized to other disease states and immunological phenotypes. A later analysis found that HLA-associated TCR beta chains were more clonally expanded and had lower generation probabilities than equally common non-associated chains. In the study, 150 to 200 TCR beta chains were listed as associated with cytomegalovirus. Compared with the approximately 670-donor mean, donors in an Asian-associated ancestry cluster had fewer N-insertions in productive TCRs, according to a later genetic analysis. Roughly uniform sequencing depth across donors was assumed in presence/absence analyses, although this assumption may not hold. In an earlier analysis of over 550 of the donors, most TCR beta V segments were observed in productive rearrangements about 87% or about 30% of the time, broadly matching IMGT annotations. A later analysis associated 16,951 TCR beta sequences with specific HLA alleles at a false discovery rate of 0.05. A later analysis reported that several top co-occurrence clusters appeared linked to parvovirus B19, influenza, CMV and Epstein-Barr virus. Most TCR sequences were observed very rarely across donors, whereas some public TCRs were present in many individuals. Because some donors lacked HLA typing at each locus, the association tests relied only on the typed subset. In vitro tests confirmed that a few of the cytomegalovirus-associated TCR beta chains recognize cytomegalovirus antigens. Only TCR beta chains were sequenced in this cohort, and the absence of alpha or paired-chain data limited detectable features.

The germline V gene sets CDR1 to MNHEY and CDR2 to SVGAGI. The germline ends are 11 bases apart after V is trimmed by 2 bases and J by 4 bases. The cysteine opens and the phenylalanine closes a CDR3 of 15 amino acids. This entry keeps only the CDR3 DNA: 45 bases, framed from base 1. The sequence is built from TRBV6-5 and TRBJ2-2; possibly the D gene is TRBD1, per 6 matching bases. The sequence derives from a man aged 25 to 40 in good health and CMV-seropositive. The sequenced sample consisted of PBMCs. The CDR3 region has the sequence CASSYGGWSTGELFF. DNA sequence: TGTGCCAGCAGTTACGGGGGCTGGAGCACCGGGGAGCTGTTTTTT.